This T cell receptor (beta chain) derives from a study of blood T cell repertoires in COVID-19. The method was immunoSEQ multiplex PCR; TCRdb's version includes in-frame clones alone and lacks a portion of them. The table includes tens of thousands of clones, roughly nine tenths detected once. The V end was cut by 4 bases, the J end by 2 bases, with 12 bases between. The CDR3 is 15 residues long. Germline CDR1 and CDR2: LGHDT and YNNKEL (reference sequence). The clonotype originates from a human donor in a cohort sampled during active COVID-19. What was sequenced was peripheral blood. The rearrangement links TRBV3-1 (or the pseudogene TRBV3-2) to TRBJ2-4; a weak D match, TRBD1 (5 bases). CDR3 sequence: CASSRSGITKNIQYF. CDR3 DNA: TGTGCCAGCAGCCGATCAGGGATTACCAAAAACATTCAGTACTTC.